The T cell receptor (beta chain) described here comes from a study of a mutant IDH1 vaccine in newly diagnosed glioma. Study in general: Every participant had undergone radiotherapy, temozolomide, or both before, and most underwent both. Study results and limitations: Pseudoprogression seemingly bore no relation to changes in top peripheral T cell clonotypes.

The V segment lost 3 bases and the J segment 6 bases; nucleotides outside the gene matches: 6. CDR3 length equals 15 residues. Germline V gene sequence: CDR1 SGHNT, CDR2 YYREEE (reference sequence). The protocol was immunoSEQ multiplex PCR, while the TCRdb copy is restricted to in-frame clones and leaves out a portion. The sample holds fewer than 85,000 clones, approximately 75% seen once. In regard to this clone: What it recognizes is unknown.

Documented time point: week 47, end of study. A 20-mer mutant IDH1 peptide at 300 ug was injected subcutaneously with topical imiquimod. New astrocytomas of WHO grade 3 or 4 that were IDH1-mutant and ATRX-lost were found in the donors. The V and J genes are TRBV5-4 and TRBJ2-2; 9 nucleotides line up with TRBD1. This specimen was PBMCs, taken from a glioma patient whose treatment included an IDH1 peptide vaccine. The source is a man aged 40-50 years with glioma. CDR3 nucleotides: TGTGCCAGCAGCTGGGGACAGGGACCTCCCGGGGAGCTGTTTTTT. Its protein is CASSWGQGPPGELFF.